This TCR beta chain was captured by sequencing in a study of vaccination effects on CD4 cells after COVID-19. Notes on the study in general: Late after vaccination, infection- and vaccine-induced clones showed marked clonal contraction. The authors studied few convalescent patients and collected no early post-infection timepoints.

CDR1 MNHEY and CDR2 SMNVEV come from the germline V gene (reference sequence). V shed 6 bases and J 5 bases; nucleotides not matched to a gene: 4. The CDR3 extends over 13 amino acids. TCRdb's table, derived via immunoSEQ multiplex PCR, lists solely in-frame clones and lacks some. The data contain 20,000 to 25,000 clones, approximately 70% of them singletons. Antigen-specific CD4+ T cells were expanded with viral peptide pools in the ViraFEST assay before sequencing. Cells that had been cultured for roughly 9 days were the source of isolated CD4+ T cells. No vaccinee had earlier SARS-CoV-2 infection, and nucleocapsid antibodies were negative. About this clone: What it recognizes is unknown.

The sample was CD4+ T cells from PBMCs cultured with HCoV-229E spike peptides, taken before COVID-19 vaccination. The sequence was obtained from a human donor who received a COVID-19 vaccine. The rearrangement links TRBV27 to TRBJ2-5; 9 positions agree with TRBD1. The CDR3 region is CASRQGAGETQYF. CDR3 DNA sequence: TGTGCCAGCAGACAGGGGGCGGGTGAGACCCAGTACTTC.